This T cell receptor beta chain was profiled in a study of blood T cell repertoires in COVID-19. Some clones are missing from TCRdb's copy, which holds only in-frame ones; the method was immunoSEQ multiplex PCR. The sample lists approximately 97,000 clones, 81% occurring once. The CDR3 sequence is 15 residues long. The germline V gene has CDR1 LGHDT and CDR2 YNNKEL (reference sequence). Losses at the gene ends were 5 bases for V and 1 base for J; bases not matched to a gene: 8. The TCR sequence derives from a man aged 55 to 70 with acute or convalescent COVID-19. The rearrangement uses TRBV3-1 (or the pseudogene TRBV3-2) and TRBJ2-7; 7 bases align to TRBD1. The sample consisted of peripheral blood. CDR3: CASSGRETGSYEQYF. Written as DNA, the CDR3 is TGTGCCAGCAGCGGAAGAGAGACAGGGTCCTACGAGCAGTACTTC.